This T cell receptor beta chain was sequenced for a study of cytotoxic CD8 clonotypes in ibrutinib-treated CLL. Clones were read by immunoSEQ multiplex PCR, and TCRdb kept only the in-frame ones, dropping some. The sample contains under 300,000 clones, around 76% of which appear only once. V lost 3 bases and J lost 8; bases outside the gene matches: 5. CDR1 MGHRA and CDR2 YSYEKL come from the germline V gene. This CDR3 contains 13 residues. The V gene is TRBV4-1, the J gene TRBJ1-2, with 8 bases matching TRBD1. The clonotype comes from a human donor with chronic lymphocytic leukemia. This material consisted of PBMCs, taken at disease progression, from a patient treated with ibrutinib. DNA for the CDR3: TGCGCCAGCAGCCACCAGGGGGCGCAAGGCTACACCTTC. It specifies CASSHQGAQGYTF.